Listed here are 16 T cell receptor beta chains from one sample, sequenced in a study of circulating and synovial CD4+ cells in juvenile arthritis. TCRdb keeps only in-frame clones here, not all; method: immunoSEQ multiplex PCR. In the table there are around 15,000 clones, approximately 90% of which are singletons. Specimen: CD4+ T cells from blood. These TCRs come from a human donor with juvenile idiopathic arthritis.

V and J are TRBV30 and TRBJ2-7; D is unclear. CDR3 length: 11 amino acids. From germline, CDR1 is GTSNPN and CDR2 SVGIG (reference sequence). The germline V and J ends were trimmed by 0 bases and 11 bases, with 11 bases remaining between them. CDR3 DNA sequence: TGTGCCTGGAGTGTCCCCTCCTCTAAGTACTTC. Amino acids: CAWSVPSSKYF.

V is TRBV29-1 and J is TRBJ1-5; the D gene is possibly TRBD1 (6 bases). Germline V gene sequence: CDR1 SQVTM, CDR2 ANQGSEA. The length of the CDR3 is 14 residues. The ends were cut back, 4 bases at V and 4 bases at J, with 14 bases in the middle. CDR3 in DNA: TGCAGCGTTGCTGCGGATACAGGGAATCAGCCCCAGCATTTT. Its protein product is CSVAADTGNQPQHF.

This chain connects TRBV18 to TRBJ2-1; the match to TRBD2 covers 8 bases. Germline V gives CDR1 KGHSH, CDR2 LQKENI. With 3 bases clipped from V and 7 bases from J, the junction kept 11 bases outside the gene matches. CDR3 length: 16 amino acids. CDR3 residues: CASSPSGSSGGNEQFF. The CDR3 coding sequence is TGTGCCAGCTCACCCTCGGGTTCCAGCGGGGGTAATGAGCAGTTCTTC.

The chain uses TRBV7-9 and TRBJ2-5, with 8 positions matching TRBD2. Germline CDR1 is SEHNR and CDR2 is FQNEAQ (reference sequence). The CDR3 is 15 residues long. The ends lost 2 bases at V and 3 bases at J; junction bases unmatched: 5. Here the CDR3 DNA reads TGTGCCAGCAGCTTACAGAGTAGCGGGAAAGAGACCCAGTACTTC. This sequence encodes CASSLQSSGKETQYF.

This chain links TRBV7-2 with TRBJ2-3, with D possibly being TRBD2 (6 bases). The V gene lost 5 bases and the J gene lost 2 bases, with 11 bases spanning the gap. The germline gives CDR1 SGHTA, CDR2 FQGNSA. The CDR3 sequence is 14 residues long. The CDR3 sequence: CASSAGLYTDTQYF. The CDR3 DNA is TGTGCCAGCAGCGCGGGACTCTACACAGATACGCAGTATTTT.

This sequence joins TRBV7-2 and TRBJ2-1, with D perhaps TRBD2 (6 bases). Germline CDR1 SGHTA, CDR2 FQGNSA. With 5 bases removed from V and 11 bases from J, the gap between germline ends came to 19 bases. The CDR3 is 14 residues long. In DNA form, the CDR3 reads TGTGCCAGCAGCCCAACAAACGGGGACTCAAAGCAGTTCTTC. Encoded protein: CASSPTNGDSKQFF.

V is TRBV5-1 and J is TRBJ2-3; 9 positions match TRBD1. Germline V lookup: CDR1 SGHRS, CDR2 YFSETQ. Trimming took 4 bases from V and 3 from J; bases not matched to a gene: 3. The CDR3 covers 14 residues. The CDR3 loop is CASSGQGLTDTQYF. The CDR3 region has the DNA TGCGCCAGCAGCGGACAGGGGTTAACAGATACGCAGTATTTT. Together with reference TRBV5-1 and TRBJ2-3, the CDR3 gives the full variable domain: KAGVTQTPRYLIKTRGQQVTLSCSPISGHRSVSWYQQTPGQGLQFLFEYFSETQRNKGNFPGRFSGRQFSNSRSEMNVSTLELGDSALYLCASSGQGLTDTQYFGPGTRLTVL.

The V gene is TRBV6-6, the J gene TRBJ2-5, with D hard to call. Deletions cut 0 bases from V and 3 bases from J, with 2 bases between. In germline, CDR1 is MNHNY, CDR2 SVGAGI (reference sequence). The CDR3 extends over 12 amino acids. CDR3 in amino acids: CASSYSKETQYF. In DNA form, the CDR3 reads TGTGCCAGCAGTTACTCCAAAGAGACCCAGTACTTC.

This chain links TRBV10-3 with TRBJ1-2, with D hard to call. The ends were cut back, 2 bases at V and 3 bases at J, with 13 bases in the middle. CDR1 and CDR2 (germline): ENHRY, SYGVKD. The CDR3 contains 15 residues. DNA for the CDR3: TGTGCCATCAGTGAGCCCCTCGGGCGGGACTATGGCTACACCTTC. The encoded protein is CAISEPLGRDYGYTF.

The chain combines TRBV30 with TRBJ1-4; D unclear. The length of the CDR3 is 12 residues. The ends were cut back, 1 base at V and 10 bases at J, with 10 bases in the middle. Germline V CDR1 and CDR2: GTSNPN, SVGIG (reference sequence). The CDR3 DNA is TGTGCCTGGAGTGGACGAGAGGGAAAACTGTTTTTT. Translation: CAWSGREGKLFF.

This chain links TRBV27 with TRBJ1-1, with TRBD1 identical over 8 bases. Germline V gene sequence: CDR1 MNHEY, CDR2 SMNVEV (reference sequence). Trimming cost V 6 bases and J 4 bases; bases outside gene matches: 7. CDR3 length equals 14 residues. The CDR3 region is CASRPDRVATEAFF. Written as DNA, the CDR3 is TGTGCCAGCAGGCCGGACAGGGTGGCCACTGAAGCTTTCTTT.

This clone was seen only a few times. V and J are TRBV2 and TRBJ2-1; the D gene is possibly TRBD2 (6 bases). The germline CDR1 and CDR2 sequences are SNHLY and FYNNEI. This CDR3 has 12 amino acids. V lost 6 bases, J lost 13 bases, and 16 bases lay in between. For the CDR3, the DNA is TGTGCCAGCAGCTACACGGGGGACTTCCAGTTCTTC. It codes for CASSYTGDFQFF.

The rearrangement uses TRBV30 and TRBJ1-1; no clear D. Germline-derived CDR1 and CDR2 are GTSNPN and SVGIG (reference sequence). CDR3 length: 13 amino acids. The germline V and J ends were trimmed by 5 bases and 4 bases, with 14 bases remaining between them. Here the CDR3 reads CAWSRGAGTEAFF. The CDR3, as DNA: TGTGCCTGGTCCCGGGGTGCCGGCACTGAAGCTTTCTTT. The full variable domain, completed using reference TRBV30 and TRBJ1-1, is SQTIHQWPATLVQPVGSPLSLECTVEGTSNPNLYWYRQAAGRGLQLLFYSVGIGQISSEVPQNLSASRPQDRQFILSSKKLLLSDSGFYLCAWSRGAGTEAFFGQGTRLTVV.

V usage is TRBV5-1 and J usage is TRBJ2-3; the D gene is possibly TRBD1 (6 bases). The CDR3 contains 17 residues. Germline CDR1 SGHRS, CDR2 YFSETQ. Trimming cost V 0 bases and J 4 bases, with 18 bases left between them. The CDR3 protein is CASSLARQARLADTQYF. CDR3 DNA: TGCGCCAGCAGCTTGGCCAGACAGGCCCGACTTGCAGATACGCAGTATTTT.

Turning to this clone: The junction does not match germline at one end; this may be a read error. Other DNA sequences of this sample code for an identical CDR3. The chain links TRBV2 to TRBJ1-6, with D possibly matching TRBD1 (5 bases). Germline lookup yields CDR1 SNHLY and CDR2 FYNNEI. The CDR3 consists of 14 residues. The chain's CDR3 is CASSEQGYNSPLHF. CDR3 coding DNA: TGTGCCAGCAGTGAACAGGGCTATAATTCCCCCCTCCACTTT.

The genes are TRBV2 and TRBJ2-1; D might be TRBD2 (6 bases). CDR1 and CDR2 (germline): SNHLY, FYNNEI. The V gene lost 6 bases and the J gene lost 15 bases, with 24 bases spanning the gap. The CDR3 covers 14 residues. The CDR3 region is CASREPNSGPRWFF. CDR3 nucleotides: TGTGCCAGCAGGGAACCAAATAGCGGTCCGCGGTGGTTCTTC.